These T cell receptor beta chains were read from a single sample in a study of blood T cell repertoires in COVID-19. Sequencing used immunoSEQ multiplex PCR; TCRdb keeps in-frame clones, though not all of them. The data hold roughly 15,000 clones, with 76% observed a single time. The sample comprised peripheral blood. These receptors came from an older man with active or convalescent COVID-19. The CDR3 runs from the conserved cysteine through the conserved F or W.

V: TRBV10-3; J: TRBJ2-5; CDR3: CAIGAGTSGKETQYF
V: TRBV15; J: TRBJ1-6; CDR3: CATSVRVSEGSPLHF
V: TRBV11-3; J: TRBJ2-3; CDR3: CASSDRGWGDTQYF
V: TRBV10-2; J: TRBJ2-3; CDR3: CASRTTGTSGGHTQYF
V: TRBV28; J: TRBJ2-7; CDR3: CASMEQGGAYEQYF
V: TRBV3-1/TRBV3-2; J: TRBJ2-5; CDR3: CASSPSEETQYF
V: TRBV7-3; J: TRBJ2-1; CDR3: CASSPNLGGKANEQFF
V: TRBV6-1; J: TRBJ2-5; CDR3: CASSGGLAGGVETQYF
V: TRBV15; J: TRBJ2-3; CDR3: CAFRTGTVDTQYF
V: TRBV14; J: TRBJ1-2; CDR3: CASSEGTGKGRGYTF
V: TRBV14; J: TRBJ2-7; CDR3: CASSPRGAPYEQYF
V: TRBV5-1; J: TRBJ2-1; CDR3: CASSYGQGGDEQFF
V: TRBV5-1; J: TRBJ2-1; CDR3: CASSLRSGASSYNEQFF
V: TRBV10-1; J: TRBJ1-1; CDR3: CASRSGQGDTEAFF
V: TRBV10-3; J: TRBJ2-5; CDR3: CAISELRETQYF
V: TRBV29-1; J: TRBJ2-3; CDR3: CSVGGGGDTQYF
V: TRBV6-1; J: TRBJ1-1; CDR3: CASSEVGGEGTEAFF
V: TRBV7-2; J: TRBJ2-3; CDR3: CASSLTARDTQYF
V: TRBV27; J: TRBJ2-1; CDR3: CASSLTSGGSSYNEQFF
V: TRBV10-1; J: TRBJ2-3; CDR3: CASSGDPGTQYF
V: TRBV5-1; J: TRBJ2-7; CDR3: CASSFGAGGYEQYF
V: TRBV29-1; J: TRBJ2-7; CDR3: CSVSWGSEQYF
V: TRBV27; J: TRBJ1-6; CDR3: CASPWSSYNSPLHF
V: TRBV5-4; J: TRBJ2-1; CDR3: CASSWLQTYNEQFF
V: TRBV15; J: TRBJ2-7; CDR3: CATSRAGTAHEQYF
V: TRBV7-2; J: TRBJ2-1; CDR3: CASSLGLAYEQFF
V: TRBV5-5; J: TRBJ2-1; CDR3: CASSPRRLAGASTYNEQFF
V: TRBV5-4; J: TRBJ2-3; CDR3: CASSLGWERGVPDTQYF
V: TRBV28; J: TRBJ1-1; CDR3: CASSSGQANTEAFF
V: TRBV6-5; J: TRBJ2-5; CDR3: CASIPPGQKETQYF
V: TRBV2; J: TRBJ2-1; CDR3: CASSELGRENNEQFF
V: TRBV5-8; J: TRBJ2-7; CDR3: CASSSRTGKGYEQYF
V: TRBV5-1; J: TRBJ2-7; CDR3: CASSRHSSSYEQYF
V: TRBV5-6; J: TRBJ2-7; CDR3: CASRDSGGSYEQYF
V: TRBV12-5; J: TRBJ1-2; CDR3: CASGLVMTGGTF
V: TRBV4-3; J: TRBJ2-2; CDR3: CASSRGLGNTGELFF
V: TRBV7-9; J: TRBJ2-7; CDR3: CASSSFGGSYEQYF
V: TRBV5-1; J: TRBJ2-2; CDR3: CASSPRTGNTGELFF
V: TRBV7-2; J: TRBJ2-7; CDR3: CASSKTGYATYEQYF
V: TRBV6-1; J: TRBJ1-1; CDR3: CASSERTGVNTEAFF
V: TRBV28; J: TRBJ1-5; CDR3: CASSSPPGQGSRQPQHF
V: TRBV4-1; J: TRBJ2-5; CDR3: CASSQEGGGGKTQYF
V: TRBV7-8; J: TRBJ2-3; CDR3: CASSLVAGGSTDTQYF
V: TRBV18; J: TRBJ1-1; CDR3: CASSPNIQMTDLNTEAFF
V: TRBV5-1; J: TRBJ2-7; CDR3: CASSLGQGLNEQYF
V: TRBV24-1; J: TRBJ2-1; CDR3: CATSDPTGTGRNEQFF
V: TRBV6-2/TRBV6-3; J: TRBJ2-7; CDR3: CASSYRGGDTYEQYF
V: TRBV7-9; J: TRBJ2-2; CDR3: CASSLVSSPGELFF
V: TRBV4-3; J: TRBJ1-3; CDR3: CASSQAVRGSGNTIYF
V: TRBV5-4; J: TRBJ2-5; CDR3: CASSLGQGQETQYF
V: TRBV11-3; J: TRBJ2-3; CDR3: CASSLSSGVGSDTQYF
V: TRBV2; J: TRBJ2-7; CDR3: CASTEGGAGYEQYF
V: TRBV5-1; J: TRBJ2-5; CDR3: CASRQEETQYF
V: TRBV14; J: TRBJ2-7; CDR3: CASSQGDLTLYEQYF
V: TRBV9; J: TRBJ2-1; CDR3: CASSAVDYDNEQFF
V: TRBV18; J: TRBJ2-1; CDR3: CASSPLSIDEQFF